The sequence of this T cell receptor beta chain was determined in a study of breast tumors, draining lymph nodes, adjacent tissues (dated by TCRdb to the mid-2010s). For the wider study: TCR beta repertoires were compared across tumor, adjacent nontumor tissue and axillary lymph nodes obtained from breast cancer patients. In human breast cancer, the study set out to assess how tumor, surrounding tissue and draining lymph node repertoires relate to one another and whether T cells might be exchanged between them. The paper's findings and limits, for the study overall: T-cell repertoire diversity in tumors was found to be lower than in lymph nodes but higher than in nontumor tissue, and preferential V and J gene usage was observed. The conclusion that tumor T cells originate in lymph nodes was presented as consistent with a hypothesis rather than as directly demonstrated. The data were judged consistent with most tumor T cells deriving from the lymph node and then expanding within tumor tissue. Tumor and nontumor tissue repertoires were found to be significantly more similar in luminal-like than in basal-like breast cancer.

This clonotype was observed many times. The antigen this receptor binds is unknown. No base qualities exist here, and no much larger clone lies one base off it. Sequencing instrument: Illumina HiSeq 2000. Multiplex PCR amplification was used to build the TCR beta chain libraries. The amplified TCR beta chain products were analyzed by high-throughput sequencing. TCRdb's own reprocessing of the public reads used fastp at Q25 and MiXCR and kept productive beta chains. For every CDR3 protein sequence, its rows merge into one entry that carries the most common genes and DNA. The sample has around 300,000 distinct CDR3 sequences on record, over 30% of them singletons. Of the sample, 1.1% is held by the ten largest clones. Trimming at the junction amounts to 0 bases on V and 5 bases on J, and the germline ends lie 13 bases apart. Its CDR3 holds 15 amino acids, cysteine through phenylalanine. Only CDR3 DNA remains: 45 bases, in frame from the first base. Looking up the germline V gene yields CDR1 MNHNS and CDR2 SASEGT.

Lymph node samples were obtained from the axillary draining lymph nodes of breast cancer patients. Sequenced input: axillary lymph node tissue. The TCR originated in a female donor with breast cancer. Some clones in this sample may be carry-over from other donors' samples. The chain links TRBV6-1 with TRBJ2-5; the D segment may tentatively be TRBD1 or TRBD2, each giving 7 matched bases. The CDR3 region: CASSEAGGGWETQYF. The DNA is TGTGCCAGCAGTGAAGCGGGAGGGGGCTGGGAGACCCAGTACTTC.